This entry lists 26 T cell receptor beta chains sequenced from one sample in a study of blood T cell repertoires in COVID-19. The table came from immunoSEQ multiplex PCR; TCRdb's copy has only in-frame clones and leaves some out. The repertoire holds tens of thousands of clones, with about 90% as singletons. Input material: peripheral blood. The receptors were sampled from a man between 65 and 79 years old with acute or convalescent COVID-19.

This clone was counted only a few times. J is TRBJ1-4 and V is TRBV5-1; D is ambiguous. Germline-derived CDR1 and CDR2 are SGHRS and YFSETQ. The CDR3 is 15 amino acids. The V gene lost 1 base and the J gene lost 0 bases, with 7 bases spanning the gap. The CDR3: CASSLWGATNEKLFF. CDR3 nucleotide sequence: TGCGCCAGCAGCTTGTGGGGAGCAACTAATGAAAAACTGTTTTTT.

The chain has TRBV5-1 and TRBJ1-1; the match to TRBD1 covers 8 bases. The CDR3 covers 15 residues. Germline V CDR1 and CDR2: SGHRS, YFSETQ. The V and J ends lost 3 bases and 4 bases, in that order; junction bases with no gene match: 8. In nucleotides, the CDR3 is TGCGCCAGCAGCTCCTTATCCACAGGGGGCACTGAAGCTTTCTTT. Its protein is CASSSLSTGGTEAFF. Using reference TRBV5-1 and TRBJ1-1 for the parts outside the CDR3, the full variable domain is KAGVTQTPRYLIKTRGQQVTLSCSPISGHRSVSWYQQTPGQGLQFLFEYFSETQRNKGNFPGRFSGRQFSNSRSEMNVSTLELGDSALYLCASSSLSTGGTEAFFGQGTRLTVV.

The V call is TRBV3-1 (or the pseudogene TRBV3-2), the J call TRBJ1-3; weak D call: TRBD1 (6 bases). This CDR3 contains 17 residues. Germline V lookup: CDR1 LGHDT, CDR2 YNNKEL (reference sequence). V was shortened by 2 bases and J by 2 bases, with 16 bases between the two germline ends. CDR3 in DNA: TGTGCCAGCAGCCAATTTGAGGGGGTTTCGGCTGGAAACACCATATATTTT. It is translated as CASSQFEGVSAGNTIYF.

This clone was seen only a few times. V gene TRBV19 combines with J gene TRBJ1-5; D unclear. The CDR3 length is 14 residues. Germline V gene data show CDR1 as LNHDA and CDR2 as SQIVND (reference sequence). V was cut by 2 bases and J by 5 bases, with 10 bases left in between. In DNA form, the CDR3 reads TGTGCCAGTAGTATAAGAGGGTCGGATCAGCCCCAGCATTTT. It codes for CASSIRGSDQPQHF.

This chain connects TRBV7-6 to TRBJ2-3; no definite D call. Germline values: CDR1 SGHVS, CDR2 FNYEAQ. V was clipped by 0 bases and J by 3 bases, with 7 bases between them. This CDR3 is built from 14 residues. The CDR3 loop is CASSLAGETDTQYF. DNA for the CDR3: TGTGCCAGCAGCTTAGCGGGCGAAACAGATACGCAGTATTTT. Complete variable domain (other parts from reference TRBV7-6 and TRBJ2-3): GAGVSQSPRYKVTKRGQDVALRCDPISGHVSLYWYRQALGQGPEFLTYFNYEAQQDKSGLPNDRFSAERPEGSISTLTIQRTEQRDSAMYRCASSLAGETDTQYFGPGTRLTVL.

The CDR3 DNA follows: TGTGCCAGCAGTACCGGGACAGGGAGTGGAAACACCATATATTTT. Protein sequence: CASSTGTGSGNTIYF. The V call is TRBV6-5, the J call TRBJ1-3; 9 nucleotides align to TRBD1. Germline values: CDR1 MNHEY, CDR2 SVGAGI. Losses at the gene ends were 5 bases for V and 3 bases for J; bases not matched to a gene: 5. The CDR3 consists of 15 residues.

The chain joins TRBV6-5 to TRBJ2-1; maybe TRBD2 (5 bases). The CDR3 covers 12 residues. Trimming removed 6 bases from V and 8 bases from J, with 11 bases in between. Germline CDR1 MNHEY, CDR2 SVGAGI. CDR3 in amino acids: CASSRGPYEQFF. The DNA of the CDR3 is TGTGCCAGCAGCCGAGGGCCATATGAGCAGTTCTTC.

This chain connects TRBV29-1 to TRBJ2-7; possibly TRBD1 for D (6 bases). The CDR3 loop spans 13 amino acids. V lost 7 bases and J lost 0, with 13 bases in between. Germline values: CDR1 SQVTM, CDR2 ANQGSEA. CDR3 residues: CSARQELSYEQYF. CDR3 DNA sequence: TGCAGCGCCCGACAGGAACTCTCCTACGAGCAGTACTTC.

The chain employs TRBV25-1 and TRBJ1-2; D call uncertain. V lost 10 bases and J 0 bases, leaving 15 bases between the germline ends. The germline V gene encodes CDR1 MGHDK and CDR2 SYGVNS. The CDR3 contains 14 residues. The CDR3 loop is CATSVDGANYGYTF. The CDR3, as DNA: TGTGCCACCTCGGTGGACGGGGCTAACTATGGCTACACCTTC.

The chain joins TRBV28 to TRBJ2-7; perhaps TRBD1 as D (6 bases). The CDR3 loop spans 16 amino acids. V lost 1 base and J lost 0, with 13 bases in between. The V gene's germline CDR1 is MDHEN and CDR2 SYDVKM. CDR3 amino acids: CASSLSGAFSSYEQYF. Written as DNA, the CDR3 is TGTGCCAGCAGTTTATCAGGGGCCTTTAGCTCCTACGAGCAGTACTTC. The variable domain in full, completed from reference TRBV28 and TRBJ2-7, reads DVKVTQSSRYLVKRTGEKVFLECVQDMDHENMFWYRQDPGLGLRLIYFSYDVKMKEKGDIPEGYSVSREKKERFSLILESASTNQTSMYLCASSLSGAFSSYEQYFGPGTRLTVT.

The V and J genes are TRBV18 and TRBJ2-3, with 9 bases identical to TRBD1. CDR1 and CDR2 (germline): KGHSH, LQKENI. The J segment lost 8 bases and the V segment lost 3 bases, leaving 12 bases of the junction unmatched. This CDR3 spans 16 amino acids. The CDR3 spells CASSPSGTGSASTQYF. CDR3 sequence (DNA): TGTGCCAGCTCACCGTCGGGGACAGGGTCGGCATCTACGCAGTATTTT. The full variable domain, in which reference TRBV18 and TRBJ2-3 provide the parts outside the CDR3, is NAGVMQNPRHLVRRRGQEARLRCSPMKGHSHVYWYRQLPEEGLKFMVYLQKENIIDESGMPKERFSAEFPKEGPSILRIQQVVRGDSAAYFCASSPSGTGSASTQYFGPGTRLTVL.

The rearrangement joins TRBV18 to TRBJ2-7; 8 nucleotides match TRBD2. This CDR3 has 17 amino acids. CDR1 is KGHSH, CDR2 LQKENI, per germline. Trimming removed 4 bases from V and 4 bases from J; junction bases left unmatched: 15. The CDR3 here is CASSHGTSGGKDYEQYF. CDR3 DNA sequence: TGTGCCAGCTCACACGGAACTAGCGGCGGGAAGGATTACGAGCAGTACTTC.

The rearrangement uses TRBV20-1 and TRBJ1-2; no reliable D call. CDR1 is DFQATT, CDR2 SNEGSKA, per germline (reference sequence). V lost 6 bases and J 8 bases, leaving 10 bases between the germline ends. The CDR3 totals 10 residues. The CDR3 coding sequence is TGCAGTGCCACCGTAAGCGGCTACACCTTC. Protein sequence: CSATVSGYTF.

This rearrangement joins TRBV4-2 to TRBJ2-3; a weak D match, TRBD1 (6 bases). V was shortened by 0 bases and J by 0 bases, with 7 bases between the two germline ends. In germline, CDR1 is LGHNA, CDR2 YNFKEQ. The CDR3 covers 15 residues. DNA for the CDR3: TGTGCCAGCAGCCAAGAACAGGGTAGCACAGATACGCAGTATTTT. Its translation: CASSQEQGSTDTQYF.

The chain is built from TRBV4-3 and TRBJ2-4; TRBD2 might be the D (5 bases). The CDR3 sequence is 17 residues long. Trimming shortened V by 2 bases and J by 0 bases, and 14 bases separated the two germline ends. Germline loops: CDR1 LGHNA, CDR2 YSLEER. In nucleotides, the CDR3 is TGCGCCAGCAGCCAACTCCGGAGGCTACTAGCCAAAAACATTCAGTACTTC. Amino acid sequence: CASSQLRRLLAKNIQYF.

This sequence joins TRBV18 and TRBJ1-1; a weak D match, TRBD1 (5 bases). Germline lookup yields CDR1 KGHSH and CDR2 LQKENI. The CDR3 loop spans 16 amino acids. The germline V and J ends were trimmed by 2 bases and 0 bases, with 13 bases remaining between them. CDR3 sequence (DNA): TGTGCCAGCTCACCAGGGCAGGGTAGGTTGAACACTGAAGCTTTCTTT. It translates to CASSPGQGRLNTEAFF.

The chain couples TRBV4-1 to TRBJ2-6; 13 nucleotides align to TRBD2. The CDR3 is made up of 20 amino acids. Losses at the gene ends were 4 bases for V and 0 bases for J; bases not matched to a gene: 9. Germline V lookup: CDR1 MGHRA, CDR2 YSYEKL. The CDR3 sequence is CASSPSGLAGAVSGANVLTF. CDR3 bases: TGCGCCAGCAGCCCGTCTGGACTAGCGGGGGCTGTCTCTGGGGCCAACGTCCTGACTTTC.

The chain links TRBV5-1 to TRBJ1-4; D is undetermined. CDR3 length: 13 residues. The V and J ends lost 0 bases and 7 bases respectively, with 7 bases between them. Germline values: CDR1 SGHRS, CDR2 YFSETQ. The CDR3 protein is CASSLVTGEKLFF. Here the CDR3 DNA reads TGCGCCAGCAGCTTGGTAACCGGTGAAAAACTGTTTTTT.

The V gene is TRBV2, the J gene TRBJ1-4, with 8 nucleotides matching TRBD1. The CDR3 contains 14 residues. Trimming cost V 8 bases and J 5 bases; bases outside gene matches: 7. In germline, CDR1 is SNHLY, CDR2 FYNNEI. CDR3 DNA: TGTGCCAGCGGCGACAGGGGACAAAATGAAAAACTGTTTTTT. The encoded protein is CASGDRGQNEKLFF.

V and J are TRBV20-1 and TRBJ1-2, with D unresolved. Trimming cost V 3 bases and J 5 bases, with 10 bases left between them. Germline V lookup: CDR1 DFQATT, CDR2 SNEGSKA (reference sequence). The CDR3 runs to 12 residues. In DNA, the CDR3 is TGCAGTGCTAGTTATGCGGAGTATGGCTACACCTTC. Protein: CSASYAEYGYTF.

The DNA for the CDR3 is TGTGCCAGCAGCGTAGAAGGGCAGGGGCTCTCTGGAAACACCATATATTTT. The encoded protein is CASSVEGQGLSGNTIYF. The chain uses TRBV9 and TRBJ1-3, with D possibly matching TRBD1 (6 bases). The germline V gene encodes CDR1 SGDLS and CDR2 YYNGEE. The CDR3 is 17 residues long. Trimming pared 0 bases from V and 0 bases from J, leaving 13 bases between.

This chain joins TRBV2 and TRBJ2-3; no definite D call. Germline values: CDR1 SNHLY, CDR2 FYNNEI. The CDR3 has 13 residues. Between the trimmed V and J ends, which lost 5 bases and 2 bases, there was a span of 8 bases. CDR3 coding DNA: TGTGCCAGCAGTTACTCTAACACAGATACGCAGTATTTT. Residues: CASSYSNTDTQYF. The entire variable domain, with the rest obtained from reference TRBV2 and TRBJ2-3, is as follows: EPEVTQTPSHQVTQMGQEVILRCVPISNHLYFYWYRQILGQKVEFLVSFYNNEISEKSEIFDDQFSVERPDGSNFTLKIRSTKLEDSAMYFCASSYSNTDTQYFGPGTRLTVL.

The CDR3 coding sequence is TGTGCCAGCAGTTTTCAAACTGCCGGGGAGCTGTTTTTT. This codes for CASSFQTAGELFF. The genes are TRBV12-3 or TRBV12-4 and TRBJ2-2; D gene unclear. V lost 3 bases, J lost 6 bases, and 8 bases lay in between. This CDR3 has 13 amino acids.

About this clone: Other DNA sequences within the sample encode an identical CDR3. This CDR3 reads CASSILWNTGELFF. In nucleotides, the CDR3 is TGTGCCAGTAGTATTCTTTGGAACACCGGGGAGCTGTTTTTT. V is TRBV19 and J is TRBJ2-2; D gene ambiguous. Trimming cost V 3 bases and J 1 base, with 6 bases left between them. CDR3 length: 14 amino acids. Germline V CDR1 and CDR2: LNHDA, SQIVND (reference sequence).

This clone was seen just once. The chain joins TRBV7-3 to TRBJ2-1; weak D call: TRBD2 (6 bases). CDR3 length: 13 residues. V lost 4 bases to trimming and J lost 6 bases, with 10 bases between them. CDR1 and CDR2 (germline): SGHTA, FQGTGA. The CDR3 region has the DNA TGTGCCAGCAGCTCCCCCGGGGGCAATGAGCAGTTCTTC. It encodes CASSSPGGNEQFF.

This clone was seen only once. V and J are TRBV18 and TRBJ1-1; a weak D match, TRBD1 (5 bases). Germline V gene data show CDR1 as KGHSH and CDR2 as LQKENI. Trimming took 3 bases from V and 5 from J, leaving 10 bases between them. The CDR3 covers 13 residues. CDR3 in DNA: TGTGCCAGCTCACCTATCGGGGGGACTGAAGCTTTCTTT. It is translated as CASSPIGGTEAFF.